Listed below are T cell receptor beta chains from one sample, sequenced in a study of blood T cell repertoires in COVID-19. TCRdb keeps only in-frame clones here, not all; method: immunoSEQ multiplex PCR. The sample holds a few hundred thousand clones, around 80% seen once. Sequencing input: peripheral blood. The receptors originated from a human donor in a cohort sampled during active COVID-19. Each CDR3 is given with its conserved first and last residue. The D gene is left open where the match is weak. Part of the rows lack a size; the others show once, few, many or a class for expanded clones.

size: .
J: TRBJ2-7
D: TRBD2
V: TRBV6-2/TRBV6-3
DNA: TGTGCCAGCAGTTACTCCCGGACTAGCGGGAGCGAGCAGTACTTC
CDR3: CASSYSRTSGSEQYF

size: .
J: TRBJ1-1
D: .
V: TRBV7-2
DNA: TGTGCCAGCAGCTTAGTAGGGACACAAAACACTGAAGCTTTCTTT
CDR3: CASSLVGTQNTEAFF

size: once
J: TRBJ2-2
D: TRBD1
V: TRBV27
DNA: TGTGCCAGCAGACCCACAGGGGCCGGGGAGCTGTTTTTT
CDR3: CASRPTGAGELFF

size: .
J: TRBJ1-2
D: .
V: TRBV19
DNA: TGTGCCAGTAGTATGGGGCAGGTACCTCGTGGCTACACCTTC
CDR3: CASSMGQVPRGYTF

size: few
J: TRBJ2-2
D: .
V: TRBV9
DNA: TGTGCCAGCAGCGTGGGACAGGGCCCTATAGCGGGAGAGTCGACCGGGGAGCTGTTTTTT
CDR3: CASSVGQGPIAGESTGELFF

size: .
J: TRBJ2-1
D: TRBD2
V: TRBV7-9
DNA: TGTGCCAGCAGCGAACTACTAGCGGGAGGGTACAATGAGCAGTTCTTC
CDR3: CASSELLAGGYNEQFF

size: .
J: TRBJ1-1
D: .
V: TRBV11-2
DNA: TGTGCCAGCAGCTCCGGGGGGACATACCGAACTGAAGCTTTCTTT
CDR3: CASSSGGTYRTEAFF

size: .
J: TRBJ2-7
D: .
V: TRBV7-6
DNA: TGTGCCAGCAGCCCCGAGGAGGGTCCTTACGAGCAGTACTTC
CDR3: CASSPEEGPYEQYF

size: .
J: TRBJ1-2
D: .
V: TRBV10-3
DNA: TGTGCCATCAGTGAGAAAGGGGGGGCCTTCTATGGCTACACCTTC
CDR3: CAISEKGGAFYGYTF

size: .
J: TRBJ1-2
D: .
V: TRBV25-1
DNA: TGTGCCAGCAGTCGTACAGCTAACTATGGCTACACCTTC
CDR3: CASSRTANYGYTF

size: .
J: TRBJ2-1
D: TRBD2
V: TRBV7-2
DNA: TGTGCCAGCAGCTCGCCGGGACTAGCCACGGTCTACAATGAGCAGTTCTTC
CDR3: CASSSPGLATVYNEQFF

size: .
J: TRBJ1-2
D: TRBD1
V: TRBV5-4
DNA: TGTGCCAGCAGTCATCTACGGACAGGCGGCCCTCGCGGCTACACCTTC
CDR3: CASSHLRTGGPRGYTF

size: .
J: TRBJ2-7
D: TRBD2
V: TRBV19
DNA: TGTGCCAGTAGTAACGAGGGAGGGAAGGGGACCTACGAGCAGTACTTC
CDR3: CASSNEGGKGTYEQYF

size: .
J: TRBJ2-6
D: .
V: TRBV19
DNA: TGTGCCACTCAGGACTCTGGGGCCAACGTCCTGACTTTC
CDR3: CATQDSGANVLTF

size: .
J: TRBJ2-7
D: .
V: TRBV5-1
DNA: TGCGCCAGCAGCCCGGGACAGCTTAGCGGTTACGAGCAGTACTTC
CDR3: CASSPGQLSGYEQYF

size: .
J: TRBJ2-5
D: TRBD2
V: TRBV18
DNA: TGTGCCAGCTCACCAGTCGCGGGAGGGGGGACCCAGTACTTC
CDR3: CASSPVAGGGTQYF

size: .
J: TRBJ1-2
D: .
V: TRBV29-1
DNA: TGCAGCGTTGAAAACCCGGTTTTAGACTACACCTTC
CDR3: CSVENPVLDYTF

size: .
J: TRBJ2-7
D: .
V: TRBV10-1
DNA: TGCGCCAGCAGTGGTCGACTAGCCTACGAGCAGTACTTC
CDR3: CASSGRLAYEQYF

size: .
J: TRBJ1-2
D: TRBD1
V: TRBV12-3/TRBV12-4
DNA: TGTGCCAGCAGCCCAGACAGGGTGAGTGGCTACACCTTC
CDR3: CASSPDRVSGYTF

size: .
J: TRBJ2-1
D: .
V: TRBV6-5
DNA: TGTGCCAGCAGTTTAGCGGCGGCTTACAATGAGCAGTTCTTC
CDR3: CASSLAAAYNEQFF

size: .
J: TRBJ2-3
D: .
V: TRBV4-3
DNA: TGCGCCAGCAGCCCCCTCGGGACTCTAAGCGCCGATACGCAGTATTTT
CDR3: CASSPLGTLSADTQYF

size: .
J: TRBJ2-2
D: TRBD2
V: TRBV2
DNA: TGTGCCAGCAGGGTATTCGCGGGAGGTACCGGGGAGCTGTTTTTT
CDR3: CASRVFAGGTGELFF

size: .
J: TRBJ2-3
D: .
V: TRBV7-3
DNA: TGTGCCAGCAGCTTAAGTCCAGGGGCTCGGGTGGATACGCAGTATTTT
CDR3: CASSLSPGARVDTQYF

size: .
J: TRBJ2-2
D: .
V: TRBV9
DNA: TGTGCCAGCAGCCGGACAGACCTGAACACCGGGGAGCTGTTTTTT
CDR3: CASSRTDLNTGELFF

size: .
J: TRBJ1-2
D: .
V: TRBV24-1
DNA: TGTGCCACCAGTGATACGAGGGGTATCGGGGGGGGCTACACCTTC
CDR3: CATSDTRGIGGGYTF

size: once
J: TRBJ2-5
D: TRBD2
V: TRBV3-1/TRBV3-2
DNA: TGTGCCAGCAGCCAAAGGGCCGGCGGGAGAGAGACCCAGTACTTC
CDR3: CASSQRAGGRETQYF

size: .
J: TRBJ1-1
D: TRBD1
V: TRBV28
DNA: TGTGCCAGCAGTTCCGTCGACAGGGCAAACACTGAAGCTTTCTTT
CDR3: CASSSVDRANTEAFF

size: .
J: TRBJ2-7
D: .
V: TRBV7-2
DNA: TGTGCCAGCAGCCCCTCCGCGGGCCTTCCTAGGAAGCAGTACTTC
CDR3: CASSPSAGLPRKQYF

size: .
J: TRBJ2-3
D: .
V: TRBV28
DNA: TGTGCCAGCACTACCGACAGGCTTAGCACAGATACGCAGTATTTT
CDR3: CASTTDRLSTDTQYF

size: .
J: TRBJ2-7
D: .
V: TRBV5-4
DNA: TGTGCCAGCAGCTCGGGACTGGGACGAAACACCTACGAGCAGTACTTC
CDR3: CASSSGLGRNTYEQYF

size: once
J: TRBJ1-2
D: .
V: TRBV6-5
DNA: TGTGCCAGCAGTTACGATGGCCGAGGCTATGGCTACACCTTC
CDR3: CASSYDGRGYGYTF

size: .
J: TRBJ2-7
D: TRBD1
V: TRBV7-3
DNA: TGTGCCAGCAGCTTAATCAATGGGGGACAGAACTACGAGCAGTACTTC
CDR3: CASSLINGGQNYEQYF

size: .
J: TRBJ2-3
D: TRBD2
V: TRBV19
DNA: TGTGCCAGTAGACTAGCGGGGGCGGGAGATACGCAGTATTTT
CDR3: CASRLAGAGDTQYF

size: .
J: TRBJ1-2
D: .
V: TRBV7-2
DNA: TGTGCCAGCAGCTTAGGTGGGGGCCGGGGCTTTGGCTATGGCTACACCTTC
CDR3: CASSLGGGRGFGYGYTF

size: .
J: TRBJ2-7
D: .
V: TRBV29-1
DNA: TGCAGCGTTGAAGCTAGTACCTACGAGCAGTACTTC
CDR3: CSVEASTYEQYF

size: .
J: TRBJ1-5
D: TRBD1
V: TRBV6-2/TRBV6-3
DNA: TGTGCCAGCAGTAACCCGGGACAGGGGCCGCCCCAGCATTTT
CDR3: CASSNPGQGPPQHF

size: .
J: TRBJ1-2
D: .
V: TRBV3-1/TRBV3-2
DNA: TGTGCCAGCAGCCTGACGGGTGCTAACTATGGCTACACCTTC
CDR3: CASSLTGANYGYTF

size: .
J: TRBJ2-7
D: TRBD2
V: TRBV10-3
DNA: TGTGCCAAGGCTAGCGGGAGGCCCGGGACGAACGAGCAGTACTTC
CDR3: CAKASGRPGTNEQYF

size: .
J: TRBJ2-7
D: TRBD1
V: TRBV27
DNA: TGTGCCACCAGACAGGGGGGTTCCTACGAGCAGTACTTC
CDR3: CATRQGGSYEQYF

size: .
J: TRBJ2-1
D: TRBD2
V: TRBV7-2
DNA: TGTGCCAGCAGCTTATTCGTGGCTAGCGGGAGTAGCAATGAGCAGTTCTTC
CDR3: CASSLFVASGSSNEQFF

size: .
J: TRBJ1-1
D: .
V: TRBV4-1
DNA: TGCGCCAGCAGCCCTCTTTACGGGGTGGGTAACACTGAAGCTTTCTTT
CDR3: CASSPLYGVGNTEAFF

size: once
J: TRBJ2-7
D: .
V: TRBV4-1
DNA: TGCGCCAGCAGCCAACCGACAGGAATCGAGCAGTACTTC
CDR3: CASSQPTGIEQYF

size: .
J: TRBJ1-2
D: TRBD1
V: TRBV30
DNA: TGTGCCTGGAGTGTGGGCAGGGGGTATGGCTACACCTTC
CDR3: CAWSVGRGYGYTF

size: few
J: TRBJ1-2
D: .
V: TRBV28
DNA: TGTGCCAGCAGCTTCCTCAACTATGGCTACACCTTC
CDR3: CASSFLNYGYTF